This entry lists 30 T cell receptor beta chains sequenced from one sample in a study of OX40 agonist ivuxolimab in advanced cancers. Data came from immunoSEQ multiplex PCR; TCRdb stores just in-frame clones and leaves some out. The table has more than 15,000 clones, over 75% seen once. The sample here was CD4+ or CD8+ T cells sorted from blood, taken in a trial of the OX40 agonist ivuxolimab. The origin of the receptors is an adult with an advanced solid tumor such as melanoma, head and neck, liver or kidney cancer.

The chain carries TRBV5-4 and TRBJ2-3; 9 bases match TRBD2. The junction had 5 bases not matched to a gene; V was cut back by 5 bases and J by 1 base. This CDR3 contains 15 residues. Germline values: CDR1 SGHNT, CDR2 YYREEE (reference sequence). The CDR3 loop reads CASSFRTSGTDTQYF. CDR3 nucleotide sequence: TGTGCCAGCAGTTTCCGGACTAGCGGCACAGATACGCAGTATTTT.

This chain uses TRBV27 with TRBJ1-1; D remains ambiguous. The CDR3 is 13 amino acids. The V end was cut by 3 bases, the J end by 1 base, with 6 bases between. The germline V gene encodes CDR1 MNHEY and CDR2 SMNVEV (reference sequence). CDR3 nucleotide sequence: TGTGCCAGCAGTTTGACCGCGAACACTGAAGCTTTCTTT. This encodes CASSLTANTEAFF.

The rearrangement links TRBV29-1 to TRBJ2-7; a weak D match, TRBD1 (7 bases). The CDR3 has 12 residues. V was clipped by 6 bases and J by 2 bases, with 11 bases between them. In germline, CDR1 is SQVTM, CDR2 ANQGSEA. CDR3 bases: TGCAGCGTCGCGGGACAGCCCTACGAGCAGTACTTC. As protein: CSVAGQPYEQYF.

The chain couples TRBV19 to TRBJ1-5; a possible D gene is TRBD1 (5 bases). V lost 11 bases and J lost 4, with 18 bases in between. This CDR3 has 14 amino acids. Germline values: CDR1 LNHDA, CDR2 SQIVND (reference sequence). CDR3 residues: CASQTGVRNQPQHF. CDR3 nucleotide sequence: TGTGCCTCCCAAACGGGGGTAAGGAATCAGCCCCAGCATTTT.

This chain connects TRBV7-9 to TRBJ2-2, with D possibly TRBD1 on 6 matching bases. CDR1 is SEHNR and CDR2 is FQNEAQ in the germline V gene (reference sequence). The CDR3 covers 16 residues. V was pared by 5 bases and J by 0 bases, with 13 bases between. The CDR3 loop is CASSPPTGPNTGELFF. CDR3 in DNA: TGTGCCAGCAGCCCCCCTACAGGGCCGAACACCGGGGAGCTGTTTTTT.

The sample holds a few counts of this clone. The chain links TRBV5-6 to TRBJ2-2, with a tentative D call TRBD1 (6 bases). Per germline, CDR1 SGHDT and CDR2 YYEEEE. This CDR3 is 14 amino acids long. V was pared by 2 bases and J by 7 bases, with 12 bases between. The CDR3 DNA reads TGTGCCAGCAGCTTCCCGACAGGAGGCGGGGAGCTGTTTTTT. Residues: CASSFPTGGGELFF.

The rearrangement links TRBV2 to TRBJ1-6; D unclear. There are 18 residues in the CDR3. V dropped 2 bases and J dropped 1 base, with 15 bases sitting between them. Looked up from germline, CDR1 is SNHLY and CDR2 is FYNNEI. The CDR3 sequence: CASSEFRGLGSYNSPLHF. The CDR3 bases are TGTGCCAGCAGTGAATTTCGAGGTTTAGGGTCCTATAATTCACCCCTCCACTTT.

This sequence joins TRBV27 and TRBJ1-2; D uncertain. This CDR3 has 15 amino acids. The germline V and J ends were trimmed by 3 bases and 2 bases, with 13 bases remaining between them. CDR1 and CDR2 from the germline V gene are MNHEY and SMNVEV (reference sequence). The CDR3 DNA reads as TGTGCCAGCAGTTTTATGCATAGCATGAACTATGGCTACACCTTC. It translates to CASSFMHSMNYGYTF.

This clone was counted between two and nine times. CDR3 nucleotide sequence: TGTGCCAGCACTTTTGGAACTGAAGCTTTCTTT. Encoded protein: CASTFGTEAFF. The J gene is TRBJ1-1, the V gene TRBV6-6; the D is unclear. The CDR3 sequence is 11 residues long. V was clipped by 7 bases and J by 5 bases, with 8 bases between them. CDR1 is MNHNY, CDR2 SVGAGI, per germline (reference sequence).

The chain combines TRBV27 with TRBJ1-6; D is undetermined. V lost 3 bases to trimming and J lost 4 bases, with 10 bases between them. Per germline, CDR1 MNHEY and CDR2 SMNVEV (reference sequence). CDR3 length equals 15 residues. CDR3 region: CASSFLDLYNSPLHF. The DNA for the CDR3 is TGTGCCAGCAGTTTTTTAGATTTATATAATTCACCCCTCCACTTT.

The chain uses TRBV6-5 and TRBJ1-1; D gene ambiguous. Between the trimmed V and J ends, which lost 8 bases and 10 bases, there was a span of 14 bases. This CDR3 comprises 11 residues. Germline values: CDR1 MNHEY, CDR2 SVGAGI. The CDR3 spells CASQIGRAAFF. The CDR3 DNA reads TGTGCCAGCCAAATCGGGAGGGCAGCTTTCTTT.

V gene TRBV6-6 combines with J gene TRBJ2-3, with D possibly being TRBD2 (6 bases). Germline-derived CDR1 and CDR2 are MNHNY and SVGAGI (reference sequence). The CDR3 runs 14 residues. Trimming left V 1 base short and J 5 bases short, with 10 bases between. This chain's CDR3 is CASSYWAGQDTQYF. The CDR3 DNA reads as TGTGCCAGCAGTTACTGGGCGGGGCAAGATACGCAGTATTTT.

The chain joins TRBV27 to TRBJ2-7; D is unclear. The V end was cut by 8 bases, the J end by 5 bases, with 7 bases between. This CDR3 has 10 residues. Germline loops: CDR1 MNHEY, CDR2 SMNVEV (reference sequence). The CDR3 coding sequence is TGTGCCAGCGGAAGGGACGAGCAGTACTTC. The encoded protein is CASGRDEQYF.

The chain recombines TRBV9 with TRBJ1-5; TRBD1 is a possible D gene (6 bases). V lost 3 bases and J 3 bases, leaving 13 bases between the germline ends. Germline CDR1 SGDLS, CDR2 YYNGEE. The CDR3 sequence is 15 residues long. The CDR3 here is CASSETTGFNQPQHF. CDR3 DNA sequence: TGTGCCAGCAGCGAGACGACAGGTTTCAATCAGCCCCAGCATTTT.

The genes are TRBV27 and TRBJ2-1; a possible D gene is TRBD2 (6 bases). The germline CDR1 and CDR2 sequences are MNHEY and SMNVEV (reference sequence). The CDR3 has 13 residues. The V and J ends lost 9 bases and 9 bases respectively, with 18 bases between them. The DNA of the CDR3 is TGTGCCAGTCCGACTAGGAAGTGCAGTGAGCAGTTCTTC. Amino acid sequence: CASPTRKCSEQFF.

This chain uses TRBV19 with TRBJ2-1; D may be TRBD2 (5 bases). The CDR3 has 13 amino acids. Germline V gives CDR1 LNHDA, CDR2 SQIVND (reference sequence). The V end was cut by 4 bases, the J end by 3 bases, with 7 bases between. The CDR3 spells CASSRGLYNEQFF. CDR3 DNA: TGTGCCAGTAGTAGAGGGCTCTACAATGAGCAGTTCTTC.

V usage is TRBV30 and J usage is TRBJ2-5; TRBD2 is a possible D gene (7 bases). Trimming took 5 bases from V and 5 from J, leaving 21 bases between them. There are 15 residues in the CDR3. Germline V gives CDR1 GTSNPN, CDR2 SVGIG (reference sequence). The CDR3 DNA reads TGTGCCTGGCTAAAACAGGGAGGGCCCCGGGAGACCCAGTACTTC. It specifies CAWLKQGGPRETQYF. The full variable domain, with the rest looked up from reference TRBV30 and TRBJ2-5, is SQTIHQWPATLVQPVGSPLSLECTVEGTSNPNLYWYRQAAGRGLQLLFYSVGIGQISSEVPQNLSASRPQDRQFILSSKKLLLSDSGFYLCAWLKQGGPRETQYFGPGTRLLVL.

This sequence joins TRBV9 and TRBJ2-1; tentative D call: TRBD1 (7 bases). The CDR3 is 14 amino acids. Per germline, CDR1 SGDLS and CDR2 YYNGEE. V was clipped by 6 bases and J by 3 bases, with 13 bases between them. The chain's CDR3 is CASNQGGNYNEQFF. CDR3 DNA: TGTGCCAGCAACCAGGGGGGCAACTACAATGAGCAGTTCTTC.

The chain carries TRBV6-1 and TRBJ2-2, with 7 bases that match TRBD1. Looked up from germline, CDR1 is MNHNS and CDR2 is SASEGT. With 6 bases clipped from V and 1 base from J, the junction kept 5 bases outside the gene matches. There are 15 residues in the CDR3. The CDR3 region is CASSQTGLNTGELFF. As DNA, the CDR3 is TGTGCCAGCAGCCAGACAGGGTTGAACACCGGGGAGCTGTTTTTT.

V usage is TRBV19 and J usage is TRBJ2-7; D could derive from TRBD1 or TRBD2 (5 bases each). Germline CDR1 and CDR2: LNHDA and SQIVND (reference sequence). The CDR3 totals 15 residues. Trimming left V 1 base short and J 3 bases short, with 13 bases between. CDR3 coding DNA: TGTGCCAGTAGTATAGGAGGGACGACACTCTACGAGCAGTACTTC. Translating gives CASSIGGTTLYEQYF.

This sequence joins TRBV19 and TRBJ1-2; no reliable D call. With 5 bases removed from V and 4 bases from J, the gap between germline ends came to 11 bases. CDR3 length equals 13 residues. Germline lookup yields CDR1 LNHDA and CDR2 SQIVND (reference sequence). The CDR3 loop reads CASSPGGVYGYTF. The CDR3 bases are TGTGCCAGTAGTCCCGGTGGGGTCTATGGCTACACCTTC.

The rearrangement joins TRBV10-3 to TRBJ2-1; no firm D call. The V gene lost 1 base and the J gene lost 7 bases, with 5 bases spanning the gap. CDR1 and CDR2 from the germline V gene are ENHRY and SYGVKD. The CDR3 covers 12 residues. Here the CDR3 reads CAISELGNEQFF. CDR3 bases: TGTGCCATCAGTGAGTTGGGGAATGAGCAGTTCTTC.

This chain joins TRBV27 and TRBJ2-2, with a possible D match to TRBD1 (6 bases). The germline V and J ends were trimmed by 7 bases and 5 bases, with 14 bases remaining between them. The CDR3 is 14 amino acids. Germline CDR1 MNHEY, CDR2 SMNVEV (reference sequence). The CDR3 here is CASTQRGGTGELFF. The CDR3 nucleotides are TGTGCCAGCACCCAACGAGGGGGAACCGGGGAGCTGTTTTTT.

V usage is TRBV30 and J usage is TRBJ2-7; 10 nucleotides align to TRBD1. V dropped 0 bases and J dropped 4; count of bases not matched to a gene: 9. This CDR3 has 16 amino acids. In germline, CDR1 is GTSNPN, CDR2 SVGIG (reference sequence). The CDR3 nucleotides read TGTGCCTGGAGTGTATGGAGGGACAGGGGCGATTACGAGCAGTACTTC. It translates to CAWSVWRDRGDYEQYF.

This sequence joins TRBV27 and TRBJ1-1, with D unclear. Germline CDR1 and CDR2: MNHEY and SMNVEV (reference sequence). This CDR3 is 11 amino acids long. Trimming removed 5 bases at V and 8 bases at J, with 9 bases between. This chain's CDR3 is CASSLNDEAFF. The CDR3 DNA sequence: TGTGCCAGCAGTCTCAACGACGAAGCTTTCTTT.

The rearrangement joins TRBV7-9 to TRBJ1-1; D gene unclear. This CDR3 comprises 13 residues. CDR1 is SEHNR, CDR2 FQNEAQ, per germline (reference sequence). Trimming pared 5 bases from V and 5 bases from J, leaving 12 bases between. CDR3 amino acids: CASSPIGKTEAFF. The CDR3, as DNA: TGTGCCAGCAGCCCGATAGGAAAGACTGAAGCTTTCTTT.

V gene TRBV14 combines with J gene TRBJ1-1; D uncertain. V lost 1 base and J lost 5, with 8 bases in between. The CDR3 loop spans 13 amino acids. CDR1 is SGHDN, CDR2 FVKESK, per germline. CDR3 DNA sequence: TGTGCCAGCAGCCAAGGCGGGTGGACTGAAGCTTTCTTT. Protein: CASSQGGWTEAFF.

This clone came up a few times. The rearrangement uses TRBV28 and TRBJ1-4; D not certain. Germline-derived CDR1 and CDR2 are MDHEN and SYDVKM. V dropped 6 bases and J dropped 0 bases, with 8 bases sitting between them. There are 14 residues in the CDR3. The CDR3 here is CASSSATTNEKLFF. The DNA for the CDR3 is TGTGCCAGCAGCTCGGCGACAACTAATGAAAAACTGTTTTTT. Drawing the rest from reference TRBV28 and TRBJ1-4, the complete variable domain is DVKVTQSSRYLVKRTGEKVFLECVQDMDHENMFWYRQDPGLGLRLIYFSYDVKMKEKGDIPEGYSVSREKKERFSLILESASTNQTSMYLCASSSATTNEKLFFGSGTQLSVL.

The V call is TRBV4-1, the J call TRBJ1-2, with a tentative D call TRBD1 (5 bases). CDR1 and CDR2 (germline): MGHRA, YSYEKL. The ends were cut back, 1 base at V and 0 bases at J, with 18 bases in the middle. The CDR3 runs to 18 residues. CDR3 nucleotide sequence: TGCGCCAGCAGCCAAGGATGGGGGGAGGGACGAACTAACTATGGCTACACCTTC. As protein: CASSQGWGEGRTNYGYTF.

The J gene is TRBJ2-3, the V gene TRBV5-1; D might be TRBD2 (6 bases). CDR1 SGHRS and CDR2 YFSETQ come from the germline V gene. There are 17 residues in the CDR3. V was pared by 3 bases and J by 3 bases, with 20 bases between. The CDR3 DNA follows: TGCGCCAGCAGCTGGAGCAGGGCGGAGGGAAGGACAGATACGCAGTATTTT. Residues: CASSWSRAEGRTDTQYF. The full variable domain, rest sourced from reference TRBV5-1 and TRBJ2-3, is KAGVTQTPRYLIKTRGQQVTLSCSPISGHRSVSWYQQTPGQGLQFLFEYFSETQRNKGNFPGRFSGRQFSNSRSEMNVSTLELGDSALYLCASSWSRAEGRTDTQYFGPGTRLTVL.